The 11 T cell receptor beta chains in this list originate from one sample, sequenced in a study of early T cells in non-severe SARS-CoV-2 infection. TCRdb recomputed calls from the 5' RACE reads with MiXCR, one row per CDR3 protein. The table has 48,000 or so distinct CDR3 sequences, approximately 13% seen once; the top ten hold roughly 10%. The sample consisted of whole blood. The receptors originated from an adult who was a healthcare worker with PCR-confirmed SARS-CoV-2 infection or an uninfected control (not recorded which).

This sequence joins TRBV7-2 and TRBJ2-6; D might be TRBD2 (6 bases). CDR3 length: 17 amino acids. Germline CDR1 reads SGHTA; CDR2 reads FQGNSA. Trimming took off 5 bases at V and 0 bases at J, with 14 bases between the two ends. In DNA form, the CDR3 reads TGTGCCAGCAGCGCGCGGGGCTCCAACTCTGGGGCCAACGTCCTGACTTTC. Translation: CASSARGSNSGANVLTF.

This clonotype was seen repeatedly, ten times or more. The chain uses TRBV7-9 and TRBJ2-5; D perhaps matches TRBD2 (5 bases). Germline CDR1 and CDR2: SEHNR and FQNEAQ (reference sequence). The length of the CDR3 is 13 residues. Trimming stripped 6 bases from V and 0 bases from J, with 8 bases between. DNA for the CDR3: TGTGCCAGCAGATTCGGGGACCAAGAGACCCAGTACTTC. Its translation is CASRFGDQETQYF.

The chain links TRBV4-1 to TRBJ2-1; perhaps TRBD2 as D (5 bases). Between the trimmed V and J ends, which lost 0 bases and 1 base, there was a span of 10 bases. The germline gives CDR1 MGHRA, CDR2 YSYEKL. CDR3 length: 16 amino acids. The CDR3 loop reads CASSQEASWSYNEQFF. As DNA, the CDR3 is TGCGCCAGCAGCCAAGAGGCTAGCTGGTCCTACAATGAGCAGTTCTTC.

In this sample, this clonotype turned up many times. The chain joins TRBV5-6 to TRBJ1-2; 8 positions agree with TRBD1. Germline values: CDR1 SGHDT, CDR2 YYEEEE. This CDR3 comprises 16 residues. The J segment lost 2 bases and the V segment lost 4 bases, leaving 10 bases of the junction unmatched. The CDR3 sequence is CASSPTSDRENYGYTF. The CDR3 region has the DNA TGTGCCAGCAGCCCTACGTCGGACAGGGAAAACTATGGCTACACCTTC.

The sample holds many counts of this clonotype. The chain has TRBV20-1 and TRBJ1-1; weak D call: TRBD1 (5 bases). Germline CDR1 DFQATT, CDR2 SNEGSKA (reference sequence). The CDR3 is made up of 14 amino acids. Trimming left V 3 bases short and J 1 base short, with 12 bases between. Here the CDR3 DNA reads TGCAGTGCTAGCGACAGCTCATCGAACACTGAAGCTTTCTTT. It is translated as CSASDSSSNTEAFF.

This clonotype appeared a few times. The chain links TRBV13 to TRBJ2-3, with 9 bases fitting TRBD2. The CDR3 runs to 18 residues. Losses at the gene ends were 4 bases for V and 3 bases for J; bases not matched to a gene: 14. Germline V CDR1 and CDR2: PRHDT, FYEKMQ (reference sequence). The CDR3 DNA is TGTGCCAGCAGCTCCCGGGCTAGCGGGGATTCATTTACAGATACGCAGTATTTT. Amino acids: CASSSRASGDSFTDTQYF.

In its sample, this clonotype was seen many times. The CDR3 nucleotides are TGCAGCGTTGGAACAGGTTTTTACGAGCAGTACTTC. Residues: CSVGTGFYEQYF. The chain links TRBV29-1 to TRBJ2-7; a possible D gene is TRBD1 (5 bases). This CDR3 comprises 12 residues. Germline-derived CDR1 and CDR2 are SQVTM and ANQGSEA. V was shortened by 4 bases and J by 4 bases, with 11 bases between the two germline ends.

This clonotype was recorded many times. The CDR3 sequence is CASSLDGQTEAFF. The CDR3 DNA reads TGCGCCAGCAGCTTAGATGGACAGACAGAAGCTTTCTTT. The genes are TRBV5-1 and TRBJ1-1, with D perhaps TRBD1 (6 bases). The CDR3 runs to 13 residues. Per the germline V gene, CDR1 is SGHRS and CDR2 is YFSETQ. The ends were cut back, 2 bases at V and 8 bases at J, with 13 bases in the middle.

J is TRBJ2-7 and V is TRBV19; no firm D call. CDR3 length: 13 residues. V was shortened by 5 bases and J by 6 bases, with 14 bases between the two germline ends. Looked up from germline, CDR1 is LNHDA and CDR2 is SQIVND (reference sequence). CDR3 in amino acids: CASSVRVLGEQYF. In DNA form, the CDR3 reads TGTGCCAGTAGTGTCCGGGTGCTAGGCGAGCAGTACTTC.

This clonotype was picked up many times. The chain combines TRBV20-1 with TRBJ2-7; 8 bases align to TRBD1. The junction had 13 bases not matched to a gene; V was cut back by 4 bases and J by 2 bases. Germline V lookup: CDR1 DFQATT, CDR2 SNEGSKA (reference sequence). CDR3 length: 16 residues. The CDR3 DNA reads as TGCAGTGCTACTAACCTCGGACAGGGTGGCACCTACGAGCAGTACTTC. It encodes CSATNLGQGGTYEQYF.

This clonotype was counted at least ten times. In DNA form, the CDR3 reads TGCAGTGCTGCTAAAAAAGAGACCCAGTACTTC. It is translated as CSAAKKETQYF. This sequence joins TRBV20-1 and TRBJ2-5, with unresolved D. Looked up from germline, CDR1 is DFQATT and CDR2 is SNEGSKA (reference sequence). V was pared by 5 bases and J by 3 bases, with 7 bases between. The CDR3 is 11 residues long.